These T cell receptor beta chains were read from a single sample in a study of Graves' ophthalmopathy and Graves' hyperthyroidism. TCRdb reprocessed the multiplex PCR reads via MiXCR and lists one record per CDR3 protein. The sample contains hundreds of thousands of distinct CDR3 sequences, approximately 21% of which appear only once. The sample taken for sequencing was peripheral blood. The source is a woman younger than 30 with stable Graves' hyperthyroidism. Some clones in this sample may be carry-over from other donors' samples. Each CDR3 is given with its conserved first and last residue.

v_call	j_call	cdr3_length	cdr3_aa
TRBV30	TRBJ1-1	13	CAWSVFGMNQAFF
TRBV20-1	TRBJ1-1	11	CSVSGGTEAFF
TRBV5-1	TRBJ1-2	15	CASSLVGSTNYGYTF
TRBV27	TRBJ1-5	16	CASSSVQVYSNQPQHF
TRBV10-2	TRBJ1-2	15	CASSETKGGLTGYTF
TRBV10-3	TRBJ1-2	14	CAISEEAPPRGYTF
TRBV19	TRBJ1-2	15	CASSIGPGQTYGYTF
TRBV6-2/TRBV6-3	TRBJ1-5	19	CASSYRGDREKGGKQPQHF
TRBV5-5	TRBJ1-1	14	CASGAGTGGTEAFF
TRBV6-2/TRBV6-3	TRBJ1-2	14	CASSYQSDSRGYTF
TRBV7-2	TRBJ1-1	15	CASSPTLGGLGVAFF
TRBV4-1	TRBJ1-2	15	CASSQDGNRADGYTF
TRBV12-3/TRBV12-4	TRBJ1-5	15	CASSWVDRVSQPQHF
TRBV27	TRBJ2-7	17	CASSLSGLAGGSYEQYF
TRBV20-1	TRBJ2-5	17	CSARDRINRGLTETQYF
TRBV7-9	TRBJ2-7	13	CASSLEALQQQYF
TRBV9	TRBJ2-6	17	CASSPDGESSGANVLTF
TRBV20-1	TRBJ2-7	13	CSALGGTVYEQYF
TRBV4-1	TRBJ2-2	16	CASSHRTGTNTGELFF
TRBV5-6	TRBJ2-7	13	CASSRRGSGEQYF
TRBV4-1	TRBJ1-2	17	CASSQEDSRAAYRGYTF
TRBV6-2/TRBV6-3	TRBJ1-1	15	CASSTPRTGNTEAFF
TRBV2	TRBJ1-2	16	CASLSRASLPNYGYTF
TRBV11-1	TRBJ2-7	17	CASSYDRHQTGFNEQYF
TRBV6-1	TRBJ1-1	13	CASSRQGKSEAFF
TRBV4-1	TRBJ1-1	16	CASSPHPRGRETEAFF
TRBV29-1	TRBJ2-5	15	CSVEDFTGGQETQYF
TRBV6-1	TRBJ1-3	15	CASSQSDRAGNTIYF
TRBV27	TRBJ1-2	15	CASTLMGGGNYGYTF
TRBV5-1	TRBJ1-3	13	CASSERSGNTIYF
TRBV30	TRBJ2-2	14	CAYLPQSNTGELFF
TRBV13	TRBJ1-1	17	CASSPGLQRVGGTEAFF
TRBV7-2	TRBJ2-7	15	CASSLLAGAPSEQYF
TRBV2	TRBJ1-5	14	CASSREKNNQPQHF
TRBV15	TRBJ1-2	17	CATSRPGQATLGYGYTF
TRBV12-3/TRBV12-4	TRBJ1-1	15	CASSWDREQNTEAFF
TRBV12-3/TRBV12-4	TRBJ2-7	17	CASSLSVDNQLSHEQYF
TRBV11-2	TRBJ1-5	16	CASSSYGTNSNQPQHF
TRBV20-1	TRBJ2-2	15	CSAKTDRRVTGELFF
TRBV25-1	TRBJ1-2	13	CASSPSGSNGYTF